The clone carrying this T cell receptor (beta chain) was detected only a few times. Its antigen is unknown. Primers for the PCR totalled 60 Vbeta and 13 Jbeta. TCRdb's copy holds only in-frame clones and misses some; the assay was immunoSEQ multiplex PCR. The top ten clones hold almost 6.5% of a sample with 150,000 or so clones, almost 80% of them seen once. The CDR3 totals 15 residues. Germline CDR1 is LNHNV and CDR2 is YYDKDF (reference sequence). Trimming removed 7 bases from V and 0 bases from J; junction bases left unmatched: 6. The entry originates in a study of cytomegalovirus exposure and HLA in healthy donors. Study observations and caveats: The authors later found TCR association rates varying by HLA locus, with DRB1 most and HLA-C fewest. The HLA-A and HLA-B alleles of most subjects were reportedly predicted accurately from TCR beta sequences. A prior analysis recorded that most TCR beta V segments were productive about 87% or about 30% of the time.

Material: PBMCs. This sequence originates from a man aged 35 to 55 in good health and CMV-seropositive. V and J are TRBV15 and TRBJ2-1; 7 bases are a match to TRBD1. The CDR3 coding sequence is TGTGCCACCACCCCGACAGGGAACTCCTACAATGAGCAGTTCTTC. Translation: CATTPTGNSYNEQFF.